The clone carrying this T cell receptor beta chain showed up just a few times. Its antigen is unknown. The sample comes from a study of graft-versus-host responses after intestinal transplantation. About the study: Multivisceral, liver-intestinal, or isolated intestinal grafts were transplanted into recipients. Overall study findings and caveats: Circulating GvH clone levels at their peak were associated with HvG declines (early post-transplant). High graft-versus-host to host-versus-graft clonal ratios were found in allografts of patients who had graft-donor T cell macrochimerism.

Sequencing used immunoSEQ multiplex PCR; TCRdb keeps in-frame clones, though not all of them. The sample includes more than 70,000 clones, roughly 80% of them seen just once. Germline CDR1 is MDHEN and CDR2 is SYDVKM. CDR3 size: 17 residues. Trimming pared 5 bases from V and 2 bases from J, leaving 20 bases between. This rearrangement joins TRBV28 to TRBJ2-3; TRBD1 might be the D (6 bases). The input for sequencing was unstimulated CD4+ T cells sorted from spleen or lymph node cells, taken before intestinal transplant. This TCR was sampled from a human donor who received an intestinal transplant. CDR3 sequence: CASSPLSGAGTTDTQYF. DNA for the CDR3: TGTGCCAGCAGTCCCTTGTCAGGGGCCGGAACCACAGATACGCAGTATTTT.